This entry concerns a single T cell receptor (beta chain). The sample belongs to a study of spatial heterogeneity in lung cancer. Documented time point: sample taken at primary tumor resection. Whole RNA was taken from tumor, nontumor lung or frozen PBMC; it was then sequenced unsorted. Germline V gene lookup returns CDR1 MNHEY and CDR2 SVGEGT. This CDR3 is 13 amino acids long. V dropped 7 bases and J dropped 6 bases, with 13 bases sitting between them. Using its own MiXCR run on the 5' RACE reads, TCRdb lists one record per CDR3 protein. The data show almost 75,000 distinct CDR3 sequences, roughly 15% seen once.

The material sequenced was PBMCs, taken at surgery. V usage is TRBV6-2 or TRBV6-3 and J usage is TRBJ2-4; possibly TRBD2 for D (5 bases). The TCR originated in a male donor with early-stage non-small cell lung cancer. The CDR3 is CASTQIRGNIQYF. The CDR3 DNA follows: TGTGCCAGCACCCAGATCCGGGGAAACATTCAGTACTTC.